The clone carrying this T cell receptor beta chain has a count of ten or more. Antigen: not known. CDR1 and CDR2 from the germline V gene are SGHVS and FQNEAQ. The CDR3 sequence is 14 residues long. The V and J ends lost 5 bases and 1 base, in that order; junction bases with no gene match: 4. This sample was included in a study of T cells in Graves' hyperthyroidism and ophthalmopathy. Amplification targeted TCR beta CDR3 regions from RNA transcripts. Researchers ran a first-round RT-PCR on the TCR CDR3 using the HTBI primer set. TCRdb reprocessed the multiplex PCR reads with MiXCR, giving one entry per CDR3 protein. Of some 690,000 distinct CDR3 sequences in the sample, 15% to 20% were seen once. Findings and limits, study-wide: Researchers found most expanded thyroid clonotypes above 0.001 in blood as well. Median prediction lead before ophthalmopathy onset was 6.5 months with the model.

No progression to ophthalmopathy during 18 months of follow-up defined stable disease. The diagnostic basis comprised clinical symptoms, serum thyroxine and TRAb, thyroid ultrasound and orbital computed tomography. This chain connects TRBV7-8 to TRBJ2-5; 7 bases fit TRBD2. The clonotype was recovered from a man in his forties or fifties with Graves' hyperthyroidism. The specimen was blood. In DNA, the CDR3 is TGTGCCAGCAGCCTACTAGCGTTCCAAGAGACCCAGTACTTC. Translation gives CASSLLAFQETQYF.